Listed below are T cell receptor beta chains from one sample, sequenced in a study of a mutant IDH1 vaccine in newly diagnosed glioma. Their target antigens are unknown. Sequencing used immunoSEQ multiplex PCR; TCRdb keeps in-frame clones, though not all of them. The sample contains 50,000 to 60,000 clones, approximately 80% of which appear only once. Specimen: PBMCs, collected from a glioma patient whose treatment included an IDH1 peptide vaccine. These receptors all come from a man in his forties with glioma. Both conserved end residues are part of each CDR3. D genes are given only for firm matches. Expanded clones are given a class, and other clones once, few, many or no size at all.

V gene,J gene,clone size,D gene,CDR3 protein,CDR3 DNA
TRBV7-6,TRBJ2-5,-,TRBD2,CASSLGGGKETQYF,TGTGCCAGCAGCTTAGGCGGGGGGAAGGAGACCCAGTACTTC
TRBV6-5,TRBJ2-2,-,-,CASSYSTGGIGELFF,TGTGCCAGCAGTTACTCGACCGGGGGCATCGGGGAGCTGTTTTTT
TRBV29-1,TRBJ2-1,-,TRBD2,CSVTSGVDNEQFF,TGCAGCGTCACTAGCGGGGTAGACAATGAGCAGTTCTTC
TRBV6-5,TRBJ2-7,-,-,CASSRQAPYEQYF,TGTGCCAGCAGTAGACAGGCCCCCTACGAGCAGTACTTC
TRBV14,TRBJ2-7,-,-,CASSQKRGQQYF,TGTGCCAGCAGCCAGAAAAGGGGTCAGCAGTACTTC
TRBV29-1,TRBJ2-3,-,-,CSVAEADTQYF,TGCAGCGTAGCGGAGGCGGATACGCAGTATTTT
TRBV6-5,TRBJ1-5,once,TRBD1,CASSYSTGSDQPQHF,TGTGCCAGCAGTTACTCGACAGGGTCGGATCAGCCCCAGCATTTT
TRBV5-1,TRBJ2-5,once,TRBD2,CASSFSGTNQETQYF,TGCGCCAGCAGCTTTTCCGGGACTAACCAAGAGACCCAGTACTTC
TRBV5-1,TRBJ2-7,-,-,CASAWQGTSDEQYF,TGCGCCAGCGCCTGGCAGGGTACTTCAGACGAGCAGTACTTC
TRBV10-2,TRBJ1-2,-,TRBD1,CASSDRTGTANYGYTF,TGCGCCAGCAGTGACCGGACTGGGACAGCTAACTATGGCTACACCTTC